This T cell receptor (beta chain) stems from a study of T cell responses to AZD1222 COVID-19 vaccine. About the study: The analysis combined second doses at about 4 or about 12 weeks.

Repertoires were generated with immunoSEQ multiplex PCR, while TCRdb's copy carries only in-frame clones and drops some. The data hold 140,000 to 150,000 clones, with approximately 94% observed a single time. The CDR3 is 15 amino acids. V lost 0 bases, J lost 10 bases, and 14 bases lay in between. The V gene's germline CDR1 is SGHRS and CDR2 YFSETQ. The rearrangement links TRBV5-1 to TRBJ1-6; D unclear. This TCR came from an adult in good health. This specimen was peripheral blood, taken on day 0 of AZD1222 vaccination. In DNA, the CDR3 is TGCGCCAGCAGCTTGGCAGTGGACCCGGGCTCACCCCTCCACTTT. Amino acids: CASSLAVDPGSPLHF.